These 10 T cell receptor delta chains originate from one sample sequenced in a study of γδ T cells in repeated Plasmodium falciparum infection. TCRdb repeated clone calling on the multiplex PCR reads with CATT. This sample yields tens of thousands of delta-chain clones, of which roughly 1.9% are seen a single time; 20% to 25% belongs to the top ten. Gammadelta T cells were flow-sorted from PBMC into Vgamma9/Vdelta2+ and Vdelta2-negative populations for bulk analysis. The sample taken for sequencing was gamma-delta T cells from blood. The source of these receptors is a pool of human donors (malaria-infected and uninfected, not separated).

This clone was seen a handful of times. It is likely a read error: a sequence one base away is far more abundant. The same CDR3 can be traced to other DNA sequences in this sample. J gene calling gave no result, while the V gene is TRDV1; the listed D gene, TRDD3, was not tested against the DNA. The CDR3 contains 23 residues. Looked up from germline, CDR1 is TSWWSYY and CDR2 is QGS. CDR3 DNA sequence: TGTGCTCTTGGGGAACCTTTGCTTCCTTTCTCTGGGGGATGGGGGCCGTACACCGATAAACTCATCTTC. This gives the protein CALGEPLLPFSGGWGPYTDKLIF.

The table lists this clone with many counts. A far larger clone is off by one base, so a read error is likely. This specimen includes other DNA sequences encoding the same CDR3. This rearrangement joins TRDV2 to TRDJ1; D might be TRDD3 (5 bases). The J gene, missing from TCRdb, was assigned here through DNA to germline matching. V gave up 4 bases and J gave up 3 bases, with 23 bases separating them. CDR1 and CDR2 (germline): GEAIGNYY, EKD. The CDR3 is 17 amino acids. The CDR3 nucleotides read TGTGCCTGTGAAGACTTGCTGGGTCCCAGAGGGGCCGATAAACTCATCTTT. Amino acid sequence: CACEDLLGPRGADKLIF.

Regarding this clone: Only one base separates this from a far larger clonotype, so it likely reflects a read error. Other DNA sequences in the sample encode the same CDR3. Here the V gene is TRDV1, but the J gene went uncalled; the DNA was not used to check the table's D call, TRDD3. Germline V CDR1 and CDR2: TSWWSYY, QGS. This CDR3 contains 22 residues. CDR3 in DNA: TGTGCTCTTGGGGACGCCCCTTCTTCCTTAATCCACCTGATCCAGTACACCGATAAACTTATCTTT. It encodes CALGDAPSSLIHLIQYTDKLIF.

About this clone itself: TCRdb attributes to this sequence the protein of a much larger clone, which differs from the DNA translation at residue 9; a read error is likely, and the protein displayed is translated from the DNA. The chain combines TRAV38-2/DV8 with TRDJ1, with 12 bases identical to TRDD3. The J gene, left out of TCRdb, was set here by checking the DNA against germline. CDR1 is TSESDYY and CDR2 is QEAYKQQN in the germline V gene. This CDR3 contains 21 residues. The trim removed 0 bases at V and 0 bases at J, leaving 15 bases unmatched. The chain's CDR3 is CAYRSAVYSQLGDTYTDKLIF. The CDR3 DNA follows: TGTGCTTATAGGAGCGCGGTATATTCCCAACTGGGGGATACCTACACCGATAAACTCATCTTT.

This clone came up a few times. Given a far larger clone just one base away, this is likely a sequencing read error. This sample includes further DNA sequences coding for the same CDR3. The V and J genes are TRDV1 and TRDJ1; D uncertain. There are 17 residues in the CDR3. Germline lookup yields CDR1 TSWWSYY and CDR2 QGS. In DNA form, the CDR3 reads TGTGCTCTTGGGGAACCTATAAAACGCCGTTACGCCGATAAACTAATCTTT. The encoded protein is CALGEPIKRRYADKLIF.

Comment on this clone: A far larger clone is just one base off, so this is likely a read error. The sample has other DNA sequences that encode this CDR3 too. The chain joins TRDV1 to TRDJ1, with D hard to call. Here the J gene came from matching the DNA to germline, since TCRdb omits it. CDR1 and CDR2 (germline): TSWWSYY, QGS. Trimming stripped 0 bases from V and 3 bases from J, with 8 bases between. This CDR3 is 14 amino acids long. The CDR3 nucleotides read TGTGCTCTTGGGGAACTAGTTTACTCCGATAAACTCATCTTT. Amino acid sequence: CALGELVYSDKLIF.

Only a few counts were recorded for this clone. Translating this DNA gives a protein that differs at residue 8 from the TCRdb one, which belongs to a much larger clone; a read error is likely, and the protein shown is this translation. The CDR3 DNA follows: TGTGCCTGGGCTACTGGGGGACACTATGGGAATAAACTCATCTTT. Translated, it gives CAWATGGHYGNKLIF. The chain joins TRDV2 to TRDJ1, with 9 positions matching TRDD3. The J gene was missing in TCRdb and was found by matching the end of the DNA to germline. V lost 7 bases and J lost 6; bases outside the gene matches: 14. The CDR3 loop spans 15 amino acids. Germline V CDR1 and CDR2: GEAIGNYY, EKD.

To note about this clone: TCRdb pairs this DNA with a much larger clone's protein that differs at residue 7, likely a read error; the protein shown was translated from the DNA. The chain links TRDV1 to TRDJ1, with 12 bases aligning to TRDD3. The J gene was not available in TCRdb and was assigned here by matching the DNA to germline segments. Germline CDR1 and CDR2: TSWWSYY and QGS. The CDR3 consists of 20 residues. After removal of 1 base from V and 4 bases from J, the junction contained 16 bases not matched to a gene. The CDR3, as DNA: TGTGCTCTTGGGGAACAGTCCTTAGGCCCTCTCTGGGGGATACGCGATAAACTCATCTTT. This translates into CALGEQSLGPLWGIRDKLIF.

Note on this clone: This DNA translates differently at residue 9 from the TCRdb protein, which is that of a much larger clone; a read error is likely, and the protein shown is the DNA's own translation. The chain employs TRDV3 and TRDJ1; 12 bases align to TRDD3. Germline matching of the DNA provided the J gene here, since TCRdb leaves it blank. The CDR3 contains 24 residues. Germline CDR1 reads TVYSNPD; CDR2 reads GDNSRS (reference sequence). The V segment lost 3 bases and the J segment 3 bases; nucleotides outside the gene matches: 35. The CDR3, as DNA: TGTGCCTTAATAGGAAGCCTTCCCCCTCTCCCCCTGGGGGATACGCTGGAGTTCCCCGATAAACTCATCTTT. Its protein is CALIGSLPPLPLGDTLEFPDKLIF.

A note on this clone: The translation of this DNA and the TCRdb protein of a much larger clone differ at residue 16, probably owing to a read error; the protein shown here is translated from the DNA. The chain uses TRDV2 and TRDJ1; 7 bases are shared with TRDD3. The J gene is not listed in TCRdb, so it was assigned here from a DNA match to germline. This CDR3 has 22 residues. The J segment lost 2 bases and the V segment lost 1 base, leaving 27 bases of the junction unmatched. CDR1 and CDR2 (germline): GEAIGNYY, EKD. The CDR3 loop reads CACDTQRLMEAPTGESTDKLIF. In nucleotides, the CDR3 is TGTGCCTGTGACACACAACGGCTCATGGAGGCACCGACTGGGGAAAGTACCGATAAACTCATCTTT.